Listed below are T cell receptor beta chains from one sample, sequenced in a study of CD8 T cells in Susac syndrome. MiXCR, applied by TCRdb to the immunoSEQ multiplex PCR reads, yields one record per CDR3 protein. The sample lists about 210,000 distinct CDR3 sequences, 95% occurring once. Sequenced material: CD4+ T cells from PBMCs. These receptors were taken from a human donor with multiple sclerosis. Both conserved end residues are part of each CDR3. Fields, in order: D gene, J gene, CDR3 length, V gene, clone size, CDR3 DNA, CDR3 protein. The D gene is left open where the match is weak. The size field is filled for only some rows; it gives once, few, many or a size class.

>TRBD1|TRBJ1-1|15|TRBV3-1|NA
TGTGCCAGCAGCCAAGGACAGGGCGCGGGGACTGAAGCTTTCTTT
CASSQGQGAGTEAFF
>TRBD2|TRBJ2-7|15|TRBV28|NA
TGTGCCAGCAGTACCAGGACTAGCGGGAGAGGTGAGCAGTACTTC
CASSTRTSGRGEQYF
>NA|TRBJ2-6|17|TRBV3-1|NA
TGTGCCAGCAGCCAAGTTACGTCCGGGTCTGGGGCCAACGTCCTGACTTTC
CASSQVTSGSGANVLTF
>NA|TRBJ2-2|16|TRBV5-4|NA
TGTGCCAGCAGCCGCGGGACGAAGGGATCCGGCGGGGAGCTGTTTTTT
CASSRGTKGSGGELFF
>NA|TRBJ1-2|16|TRBV9|NA
TGTGCCAGCAGCGAGAGACCCGTGCCAGGTCCCTATGGCTACACCTTC
CASSERPVPGPYGYTF
>NA|TRBJ2-1|16|TRBV4-2|NA
TGTGCCAGCAGCCAAGATCCCACCGGGTACTACAATGAGCAGTTCTTC
CASSQDPTGYYNEQFF
>TRBD2|TRBJ2-3|13|TRBV12-3/TRBV12-4|NA
TGTGCCAGCACCCTGGGGGGGTTGGATACGCAGTATTTT
CASTLGGLDTQYF
>NA|TRBJ2-3|13|TRBV18|NA
TGTGCCAGCTCACTTAAGACCACAGATACGCAGTATTTT
CASSLKTTDTQYF
>NA|TRBJ2-3|18|TRBV7-9|NA
TGTGCCAGCAGCTCGAAGGGTGGCGTATTAGTGATGACAGATACGCAGTATTTT
CASSSKGGVLVMTDTQYF
>NA|TRBJ2-1|12|TRBV20-1|NA
TGCAGTGCCACACAGGGTTTTAGTACCCAGTTCTTC
CSATQGFSTQFF
>NA|TRBJ2-6|15|TRBV2|NA
TGTGCCAGCAGTGGGGCGAGGTCTGGGGCCAACGTCCTGACTTTC
CASSGARSGANVLTF
>NA|TRBJ1-5|17|TRBV20-1|once
TGCAGTGCTAGGGATCCGCTCCAACGGGGCGGCAATCAGCCCCAGCATTTT
CSARDPLQRGGNQPQHF
>TRBD2|TRBJ2-2|12|TRBV7-2|NA
TGTGCCAGCAGCCGACTAGCGAGGGAGCTGTTTTTT
CASSRLARELFF
>NA|TRBJ1-1|12|TRBV30|NA
TGTGCCTGGAGTTTTAGTGGCACTGAAGCTTTCTTT
CAWSFSGTEAFF
>NA|TRBJ1-6|16|TRBV20-1|once
TGCAGTGCTAGAGACAGGTCCCGGGGCGAAAATTCACCCCTCCACTTT
CSARDRSRGENSPLHF
>TRBD1|TRBJ2-1|16|TRBV20-1|NA
TGCAGTGCTAGGTATCCGGGACAGGGAGTGGGCAATGAGCAGTTCTTC
CSARYPGQGVGNEQFF
>TRBD1|TRBJ2-5|14|TRBV7-2|NA
TGTGCCAGCAGCCGCAAACAGGGGGCAGAGACCCAGTACTTC
CASSRKQGAETQYF
>TRBD1|TRBJ2-5|16|TRBV12-3/TRBV12-4|once
TGTGCCAGCAGTTCCCTGGTCCAGGGGGCGCGAGAGACCCAGTACTTC
CASSSLVQGARETQYF
>TRBD2|TRBJ2-7|15|TRBV3-1|NA
TGTGCCAGCAGCCAAAGAGGGACTAGCGGATACGAGCAGTACTTC
CASSQRGTSGYEQYF
>TRBD2|TRBJ2-3|16|TRBV7-3|NA
TGTGCCAGCAGCCCCCGGGGACTAGCGGGCACAGATACGCAGTATTTT
CASSPRGLAGTDTQYF
>NA|TRBJ1-1|13|TRBV11-1|NA
TGTGCCAGCAGCTCTCAGATGAACACTGAAGCTTTCTTT
CASSSQMNTEAFF
>NA|TRBJ2-6|14|TRBV30|NA
TGTGCCTTCAGAGTAGGGTTTGGGGCCAACGTCCTGACTTTC
CAFRVGFGANVLTF
>NA|TRBJ2-6|13|TRBV12-3/TRBV12-4|NA
TGTGCCAGCAGAGCGACTGGGGCCAACGTCCTGACTTTC
CASRATGANVLTF
>TRBD2|TRBJ2-1|16|TRBV12-3/TRBV12-4|NA
TGTGCCAGCAGTTGGACCGTAGGCGGGAGCACACGAGGGCAGTTCTTC
CASSWTVGGSTRGQFF
>NA|TRBJ1-5|14|TRBV2|NA
TGTGCCAGTCGAAAGGAGGGTGGCAATCAGCCCCAGCATTTT
CASRKEGGNQPQHF
>NA|TRBJ2-3|17|TRBV6-5|few
TGTGCCAGCAGTTATCAGGACAGCTTCGATGCGACAGATACGCAGTATTTT
CASSYQDSFDATDTQYF
>TRBD1|TRBJ2-7|13|TRBV29-1|NA
TGCAGCGTTGATGACAGGGTGGGCTCCGAGCAGTACTTC
CSVDDRVGSEQYF
>TRBD1|TRBJ2-7|14|TRBV29-1|NA
TGCAGCGTTGACCCCGGGACAGGGGGTAACGAGCAGTACTTC
CSVDPGTGGNEQYF
>NA|TRBJ2-5|14|TRBV6-5|once
TGTGCCAGCAGTTACTCACCTGCGCGCGAGACCCAGTACTTC
CASSYSPARETQYF
>NA|TRBJ2-1|8|TRBV3-1|NA
TGTGCTTTGGATGAGCAGTTCTTC
CALDEQFF
>TRBD2|TRBJ2-2|12|TRBV2|NA
TGTGCCAGCATAGCGGGACCCGGGGAGCTGTTTTTT
CASIAGPGELFF
>NA|TRBJ1-6|15|TRBV3-1|NA
TGTGCCAGCAGCCCCGTTGGATCCTATAATTCACCCCTCCACTTT
CASSPVGSYNSPLHF
>TRBD1|TRBJ1-2|16|TRBV30|NA
TGTGCCTGGAGTCCCACTCAGGGGGCTAGTATCTATGGCTACACCTTC
CAWSPTQGASIYGYTF
>TRBD2|TRBJ2-1|14|TRBV12-3/TRBV12-4|NA
TGTGCCAGCAGGGCGGGAGGGCCTCAGGGTGAGCAGTTCTTC
CASRAGGPQGEQFF
>NA|TRBJ2-1|16|TRBV6-1|NA
TGTGCCAGCAGGCCGGGTGCGGGGAGCTCCTACAATGAGCAGTTCTTC
CASRPGAGSSYNEQFF
>TRBD2|TRBJ2-1|12|TRBV2|once
TGTGCCAGCAGTGAAGGGGAGGGAAAGCAGTTCTTC
CASSEGEGKQFF
>NA|TRBJ2-7|15|TRBV7-2|few
TGTGCCAGCAGCCTAGACAGACTCATCGGGCGGGAGCAGTACTTC
CASSLDRLIGREQYF
>NA|TRBJ2-7|16|TRBV21-1|NA
TGTGCCAGCAGCACATCGATGAACCGTGGGGTTGATGAGCAGTACTTC
CASSTSMNRGVDEQYF
>NA|TRBJ1-2|13|TRBV30|NA
TGTGCCTGGAGTCGGGGATGGGACTATGGCTACACCTTC
CAWSRGWDYGYTF
>NA|TRBJ2-7|14|TRBV20-1|NA
TGCAGTGCTACCTGGCGGAACGGAGCCTACGAGCAGTACTTC
CSATWRNGAYEQYF
>TRBD1|TRBJ2-7|13|TRBV30|NA
TGTGCCTGGAGACAGGGGGCGGCCTACGAGCAGTACTTC
CAWRQGAAYEQYF
>NA|TRBJ1-5|12|TRBV20-1|once
TGCAGTGCTAGAGAAGGGAGTCAGCCCCAGCATTTT
CSAREGSQPQHF
>TRBD2|TRBJ2-3|15|TRBV12-3/TRBV12-4|NA
TGTGCCAGCAGTTTTTCTAGCGGGAGTAAGGATACGCAGTATTTT
CASSFSSGSKDTQYF
>NA|TRBJ2-7|15|TRBV7-2|NA
TGTGCCAGCAGCTTAGATGCAGCTGACTCCTACGAGCAGTACTTC
CASSLDAADSYEQYF
>NA|TRBJ2-3|13|TRBV29-1|NA
TGCAGCGTTGAAGCTCGAGTATCAGATACGCAGTATTTT
CSVEARVSDTQYF
>NA|TRBJ2-3|11|TRBV6-5|NA
TGTGCCAGCAGTTATGGGGATACGCAGTATTTT
CASSYGDTQYF
>NA|TRBJ2-7|12|TRBV7-9|NA
TGTGCCAGCAGCCGGGCGGTGAACGAGCAGTACTTC
CASSRAVNEQYF
>TRBD2|TRBJ2-7|14|TRBV30|NA
TGTGCCTGGACCACCGGGGGGTTTCCCCACGAGCAGTACTTC
CAWTTGGFPHEQYF
>TRBD1|TRBJ2-7|12|TRBV3-1|NA
TGTGCCAGCAGAACGACAGGGGGCGAGCAGTACTTC
CASRTTGGEQYF
>TRBD1|TRBJ1-2|15|TRBV2|NA
TGTGCCAGCAGTGGGGGACAGGGTTCTAACTATGGCTACACCTTC
CASSGGQGSNYGYTF
>NA|TRBJ2-3|17|TRBV3-1|NA
TGTGCCAGCAGCCCGACTGGGGCCGGGGTAGTTGCAGATACGCAGTATTTT
CASSPTGAGVVADTQYF
>NA|TRBJ2-1|13|TRBV7-3|NA
TGTGCCAGCAGCTTAACCAGGGAAGCTGAGCAGTTCTTC
CASSLTREAEQFF
>NA|TRBJ2-5|14|TRBV20-1|NA
TGCAGTGCTAGCTGGGGAGGGGGCAGGGAGACCCAGTACTTC
CSASWGGGRETQYF
>NA|TRBJ1-5|16|TRBV18|NA
TGTGCCAGCTCTCCAGGACAGCTCGGTATGGGGAAGCCCCAGCATTTT
CASSPGQLGMGKPQHF
>NA|TRBJ1-2|13|TRBV30|NA
TGTGCCTGGAGTCCAGGGGCTAACTATGGCTACACCTTC
CAWSPGANYGYTF
>NA|TRBJ2-3|11|TRBV20-1|NA
TGCAGTGCTATACGTACAGATACGCAGTATTTT
CSAIRTDTQYF
>TRBD2|TRBJ2-1|14|TRBV12-3/TRBV12-4|NA
TGTGCCAGCAGCCGTCTTAGCGGGTTCAATGAGCAGTTCTTC
CASSRLSGFNEQFF